The following is a TCR beta chain sequence with its context. Its specificity is unknown. Analysis merged second doses at about 4 or about 12 weeks. The entry originates in a study of T cell responses to AZD1222 COVID-19 vaccine. Produced via immunoSEQ multiplex PCR; TCRdb's table is partial and in-frame only. The sample consists of roughly 80,000 clones, roughly 87% of them appearing once. Overall study results and limits: CD4 TCRs covered the whole spike, strongest at regions 160-218 and 743-854. There were repertoire samples only from the period after the peak T cell response. Females made up more of the donors, who were largely white British, and clonal diversity may have come out too low.

Germline V lookup: CDR1 SQVTM, CDR2 ANQGSEA. This CDR3 region has 14 residues. With 4 bases clipped from V and 3 bases from J, the junction kept 5 bases outside the gene matches. This TCR was recovered from an adult who received the AZD1222 COVID-19 vaccine. The sequenced sample was peripheral blood, obtained 28 days after the second AZD1222 dose. J is TRBJ1-1 and V is TRBV29-1; 10 bases are a match to TRBD1. CDR3 sequence reads: CSVGKTGGDTEAFF. The DNA of the CDR3 is TGCAGCGTTGGGAAGACAGGGGGCGACACTGAAGCTTTCTTT.